Listed below are T cell receptor beta chains from one sample, sequenced in a study of cytomegalovirus exposure and HLA in healthy donors. Measured with immunoSEQ multiplex PCR; TCRdb has only the in-frame clones, and not every one. The sample yields roughly 100,000 clones, 65% to 80% seen once. Sequencing was done on a sample of PBMCs. These receptors were collected from a woman under 30 in good health and CMV-seropositive. Both conserved end residues are part of each CDR3. A D gene is named only where the DNA matches it firmly. Only part of the rows carry a size: once, few, many, or a class if the clone is expanded.

few	-	TRBJ2-1	13	TRBV19	TGTGCCAGCGGCCCGGTACAGAACAATGAGCAGTTCTTC	CASGPVQNNEQFF
-	-	TRBJ2-7	12	TRBV25-1	TGTGCCAGCAGGACAGGTTCCTACGAGCAGTACTTC	CASRTGSYEQYF
few	-	TRBJ1-5	13	TRBV5-6	TGTGCCAGCAGCTTCCAGGGTGGTCAGCCCCAGCATTTT	CASSFQGGQPQHF
-	TRBD2	TRBJ2-7	15	TRBV6-5	TGTGCCAGCAGCATAGGACTAGCGAGATACTACGAGCAGTACTTC	CASSIGLARYYEQYF
few	-	TRBJ1-5	14	TRBV5-4	TGTGCCAGCAGCTTCAGGGGCCCTAATCAGCCCCAGCATTTT	CASSFRGPNQPQHF
-	-	TRBJ1-2	11	TRBV6-5	TGTGCCAGCAGGTTGGAGGGTGGCTACACCTTC	CASRLEGGYTF
-	-	TRBJ2-7	14	TRBV5-6	TGTGCCAGCAGCTCCGGTCCCCAGGCCTACGAGCAGTACTTC	CASSSGPQAYEQYF
-	-	TRBJ2-2	12	TRBV15	TGTGCCACCAGTCTAGCATCCGGGGAGCTGTTTTTT	CATSLASGELFF
-	TRBD1	TRBJ2-2	15	TRBV11-2	TGTGCCAGCAGCGCACAGGGGGCGAACACCGGGGAGCTGTTTTTT	CASSAQGANTGELFF
few	-	TRBJ2-2	12	TRBV6-5	TGTGCCAGCATACGGGACACCGGGGAGCTGTTTTTT	CASIRDTGELFF
-	TRBD2	TRBJ2-5	13	TRBV5-1	TGCGCCAGCCGTCGGGGGGAGGGGGAGACCCAGTACTTC	CASRRGEGETQYF
-	-	TRBJ1-4	13	TRBV29-1	TGCAGCGCGAACGGGGGGGAAGGTGAAAAACTGTTTTTT	CSANGGEGEKLFF
-	-	TRBJ1-2	13	TRBV11-2	TGTGCCAGCAGCTTAGCAGGGCCTCAAGGCTACACCTTC	CASSLAGPQGYTF
-	TRBD2	TRBJ2-5	15	TRBV14	TGTGCCAGCAGCCAAGTAGCGGGAGTAAGCGAGACCCAGTACTTC	CASSQVAGVSETQYF
few	TRBD2	TRBJ2-2	16	TRBV7-8	TGTGCCAGCAGCGTACTAGCGGGGGCGAACACCGGGGAGCTGTTTTTT	CASSVLAGANTGELFF
-	-	TRBJ1-6	15	TRBV28	TGTGCCAGCAGTCGGGGGGAATTGTATAATTCACCCCTCCACTTT	CASSRGELYNSPLHF
-	TRBD2	TRBJ2-2	19	TRBV7-2	TGTGCCAGCAGCTACGGGACTAGCGGGAGGGAGGCGAACACCGGGGAGCTGTTTTTT	CASSYGTSGREANTGELFF
-	-	TRBJ1-1	14	TRBV5-5	TGTGCCAGCAGCTCCTGGCACATGAACACTGAAGCTTTCTTT	CASSSWHMNTEAFF
-	-	TRBJ2-7	15	TRBV30	TGTGCCTGGAGGGCGATAGCGACTAGGCCCTACGAGCAGTACTTC	CAWRAIATRPYEQYF
-	-	TRBJ2-3	13	TRBV6-5	TGTGCCAGCAGTCTGCTGAGAACAGATACGCAGTATTTT	CASSLLRTDTQYF
-	-	TRBJ1-1	16	TRBV23-1	TGCGCCAGCAGTCAATTCCCCACAGGGCCATGTACTGAAGCTTTCTTT	CASSQFPTGPCTEAFF
-	-	TRBJ2-2	13	TRBV19	TGTGCCAGTAGTATACGGGTTCACGGGGAGCTGTTTTTT	CASSIRVHGELFF
-	-	TRBJ1-2	12	TRBV6-1	TGTGCCAAGGGGACGCCAGGGGTAGGCTACACCTTC	CAKGTPGVGYTF
-	-	TRBJ1-1	18	TRBV5-5	TGTGCCAGCAGCTTGGCCCCGGGAGGGGCTCCGAGTATCACTGAAGCTTTCTTT	CASSLAPGGAPSITEAFF
-	-	TRBJ1-1	11	TRBV30	TGTGCCTGGAGTTCTCTAGGTGAAGCTTTCTTT	CAWSSLGEAFF
-	-	TRBJ1-5	15	TRBV5-6	TGTGCCAGCAGCTATGCAGGAGGAAGCAATCAGCCCCAGCATTTT	CASSYAGGSNQPQHF
once	TRBD2	TRBJ2-3	15	TRBV6-4	TGTGCCAGCAGTGGGACAGCGGGAGGAGGAGATACGCAGTATTTT	CASSGTAGGGDTQYF
-	-	TRBJ2-5	16	TRBV27	TGTGCCAGCAGTTTATTGGCCCCGGTCAGGCAAGAGACCCAGTACTTC	CASSLLAPVRQETQYF
-	-	TRBJ2-1	14	TRBV7-3	TGTGCCAGCAGCTCTACTCTCCTACACAATGAGCAGTTCTTC	CASSSTLLHNEQFF
many	TRBD2	TRBJ2-2	15	TRBV6-4	TGTGCCAGCAGTGATCAAGCGGGAGCGGGCGGGGAGCTGTTTTTT	CASSDQAGAGGELFF
-	-	TRBJ1-2	11	TRBV20-1	TGCAGTTACGGGGGGGCGGCTGGCTACACCTTC	CSYGGAAGYTF
once	-	TRBJ2-1	17	TRBV18	TGTGCCAGCTCACAATTCTTAGCGGAAGGGGTTTACAATGAGCAGTTCTTC	CASSQFLAEGVYNEQFF
-	-	TRBJ2-5	13	TRBV18	TGTGCCAGCTCTCCGCCCGGAGTTGAGACCCAGTACTTC	CASSPPGVETQYF
-	-	TRBJ2-7	14	TRBV9	TGTGCCAGCAGCGTAGGGGGCCCTATTTACGAGCAGTACTTC	CASSVGGPIYEQYF
-	-	TRBJ2-1	18	TRBV9	TGTGCCAGCAGCGTAGGGGGGGGGCCTCTTAGCCCCTACAATGAGCAGTTCTTC	CASSVGGGPLSPYNEQFF
-	-	TRBJ2-5	14	TRBV9	TGTGCCAGCAGCTCCTGGCCCCTCCAAGAGACCCAGTACTTC	CASSSWPLQETQYF
-	TRBD2	TRBJ2-5	15	TRBV5-4	TGTGCCAGCAGCTCTAGCGGCACGTACCAAGAGACCCAGTACTTC	CASSSSGTYQETQYF
-	TRBD1	TRBJ1-1	14	TRBV6-5	TGTGCCAGCAGTCTCGACAGGGGCGACGCTGAAGCTTTCTTT	CASSLDRGDAEAFF
-	-	TRBJ2-2	13	TRBV7-9	TGTGCCAGCAGCTCCGGGGGCACCGGGGAGCTGTTTTTT	CASSSGGTGELFF
-	-	TRBJ2-5	13	TRBV29-1	TGCAGCGTCCTTCCACGGCAGGGAGAGACCCAGTACTTC	CSVLPRQGETQYF